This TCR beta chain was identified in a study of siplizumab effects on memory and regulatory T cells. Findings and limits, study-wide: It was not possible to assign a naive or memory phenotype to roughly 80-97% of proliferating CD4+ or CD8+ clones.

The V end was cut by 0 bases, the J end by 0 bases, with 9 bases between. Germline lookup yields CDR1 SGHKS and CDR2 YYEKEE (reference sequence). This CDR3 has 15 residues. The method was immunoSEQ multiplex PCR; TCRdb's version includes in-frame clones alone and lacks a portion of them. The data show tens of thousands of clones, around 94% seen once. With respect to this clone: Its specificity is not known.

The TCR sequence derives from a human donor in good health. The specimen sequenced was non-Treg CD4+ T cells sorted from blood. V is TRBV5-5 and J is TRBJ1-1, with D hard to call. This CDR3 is CASSLVLQMNTEAFF. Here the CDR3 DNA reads TGTGCCAGCAGCTTGGTCCTACAGATGAACACTGAAGCTTTCTTT. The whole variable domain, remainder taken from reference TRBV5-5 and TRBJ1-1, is DAGVTQSPTHLIKTRGQQVTLRCSPISGHKSVSWYQQVLGQGPQFIFQYYEKEERGRGNFPDRFSARQFPNYSSELNVNALLLGDSALYLCASSLVLQMNTEAFFGQGTRLTVV.